A selection of T cell receptor beta chains follows, all from one sample in a study of cytomegalovirus exposure and HLA in healthy donors. The method was immunoSEQ multiplex PCR; TCRdb's version includes in-frame clones alone and lacks a portion of them. There are some 200,000 clones in the sample; 81% occur only once, and about 2.2% lies in the top ten. The sample was PBMCs. These TCRs come from a woman aged 25 to 45 in good health and CMV-seronegative. The CDR3 runs from the conserved cysteine through the conserved F or W. D genes are given only for firm matches. Where a row states a size, it is once, few, many or the class of an expanded clone; other rows omit it.

TRBV28	TRBD2	-	TRBJ2-7	16	CASSLSGAGKVYEQYF	TGTGCCAGCAGTTTATCGGGAGCGGGGAAGGTCTACGAGCAGTACTTC
TRBV27	-	-	TRBJ2-2	15	CASSLWSGNTGELFF	TGTGCCAGCAGTTTATGGTCAGGGAACACCGGGGAGCTGTTTTTT
TRBV10-1	-	-	TRBJ2-1	12	CASSELGPPGFF	TGCGCCAGCAGTGAACTGGGGCCTCCCGGGTTCTTC
TRBV10-3	-	-	TRBJ2-3	14	CAISESGLSDTQYF	TGTGCCATCAGTGAGTCGGGCCTATCGGATACGCAGTATTTT
TRBV6-1	TRBD1	-	TRBJ1-5	15	CASSRTGRSNQPQHF	TGTGCCAGCAGCCGGACAGGGCGGAGCAATCAGCCCCAGCATTTT
TRBV15	TRBD1	-	TRBJ2-2	16	CATSREGTANTGELFF	TGTGCCACCAGCAGAGAAGGGACAGCTAACACCGGGGAGCTGTTTTTT
TRBV9	TRBD1	-	TRBJ2-7	12	CASSVDRGEQYF	TGTGCCAGCAGCGTAGACAGGGGCGAGCAGTACTTC
TRBV9	TRBD1	once	TRBJ2-2	15	CASSVRQGSTGELFF	TGTGCCAGCAGCGTACGACAGGGAAGTACCGGGGAGCTGTTTTTT
TRBV29-1	TRBD2	few	TRBJ2-7	15	CSAAGVGSRGYEQYF	TGCAGCGCTGCGGGGGTGGGTTCAAGAGGCTACGAGCAGTACTTC
TRBV6-6	-	-	TRBJ2-3	13	CASGPGSTDTQYF	TGTGCCAGCGGTCCGGGGAGCACAGATACGCAGTATTTT
TRBV6-5	-	-	TRBJ2-7	14	CASSYRQESHEQYF	TGTGCCAGCAGTTACCGCCAGGAAAGCCACGAGCAGTACTTC
TRBV6-4	-	-	TRBJ2-2	13	CASSASGTGELFF	TGTGCCAGCAGTGCTTCCGGTACCGGGGAGCTGTTTTTT
TRBV19	-	-	TRBJ1-4	14	CASSISATNEKLFF	TGTGCCAGTAGTATCTCGGCAACTAATGAAAAACTGTTTTTT
TRBV7-2	-	-	TRBJ1-6	15	CASSLGQGRNSPLHF	TGTGCCAGCAGCTTAGGGCAGGGCCGTAATTCACCCCTCCACTTT
TRBV7-9	-	-	TRBJ1-1	15	CASSQEGGRNTEAFF	TGTGCCAGCAGCCAAGAGGGGGGGAGAAACACTGAAGCTTTCTTT
TRBV19	-	-	TRBJ2-6	17	CASSIGQGEAGANGLTF	TGTGCCAGTAGTATCGGGCAGGGCGAAGCTGGGGCCAACGGCCTGACTTTC
TRBV25-1	TRBD1	-	TRBJ2-3	15	CASSDYRGAADTQYF	TGTGCCAGCAGTGATTACAGGGGGGCCGCAGATACGCAGTATTTT
TRBV6-6	TRBD1	-	TRBJ2-7	12	CATRTGGTNEHF	TGTGCCACCCGGACAGGGGGCACTAATGAGCACTTC
TRBV28	-	once	TRBJ2-5	14	CASSSGQVQETQYF	TGTGCCAGCAGCTCGGGACAAGTACAAGAGACCCAGTACTTC
TRBV9	TRBD2	-	TRBJ2-2	16	CASSVGVAGATGELFF	TGTGCCAGCAGCGTAGGGGTAGCGGGAGCCACCGGGGAGCTGTTTTTT
TRBV19	TRBD1	-	TRBJ2-7	15	CASSSAKGGAYEQYF	TGTGCCAGTAGCTCCGCTAAAGGGGGCGCCTACGAGCAGTACTTC
TRBV19	TRBD1	-	TRBJ1-4	18	CASSILGQRLATNEKLFF	TGTGCCAGTAGTATTTTGGGACAGCGGCTTGCAACTAATGAAAAACTGTTTTTT
TRBV5-4	-	-	TRBJ2-5	13	CASSLGLGETQYF	TGTGCCAGCAGCCTGGGACTCGGAGAGACCCAGTACTTC
TRBV5-1	TRBD1	-	TRBJ2-5	14	CASSSGQDKETQYF	TGCGCCAGCAGCTCGGGACAGGACAAAGAGACCCAGTACTTC
TRBV28	TRBD1	-	TRBJ1-2	13	CASSLDRDSGYTF	TGTGCCAGCAGTTTGGACAGGGACAGTGGCTACACCTTC
TRBV7-2	TRBD2	few	TRBJ2-3	16	CASSFGSSGGTDTQYF	TGTGCCAGCAGCTTTGGTTCTAGCGGGGGCACAGATACGCAGTATTTT
TRBV7-9	TRBD1	-	TRBJ2-7	14	CASSAGTGSYEQYF	TGTGCCAGCAGCGCCGGGACAGGGAGTTACGAGCAGTACTTC
TRBV5-1	-	-	TRBJ1-2	12	CASSIGGDGYTF	TGCGCCAGCAGCATCGGGGGTGATGGCTACACCTTC
TRBV2	-	-	TRBJ1-2	12	CASNRDIYGYTF	TGTGCCAGCAATCGGGACATTTATGGCTACACCTTC
TRBV7-7	TRBD2	-	TRBJ2-5	14	CASSLAGGVETQYF	TGTGCCAGCAGCTTAGCGGGAGGGGTAGAGACCCAGTACTTC
TRBV7-2	TRBD1	-	TRBJ1-3	17	CASSPLGTGFSGNTIYF	TGTGCCAGCAGCCCCTTAGGGACAGGGTTTTCAGGAAACACCATATATTTT
TRBV11-2	TRBD2	-	TRBJ2-1	14	CASSGTSEYNEQFF	TGTGCCAGCAGCGGGACTAGTGAATACAATGAGCAGTTCTTC
TRBV28	TRBD1	-	TRBJ2-7	14	CASSTTGGDYEQYF	TGTGCCAGCAGCACAACAGGGGGAGACTACGAGCAGTACTTC
TRBV10-2	-	-	TRBJ2-3	13	CASSSTLDFAQYF	TGCGCCAGCAGTTCTACGTTAGATTTCGCGCAGTATTTT
TRBV7-2	-	-	TRBJ1-5	14	CASSARTGNQPQHF	TGTGCCAGCAGCGCGAGGACAGGCAATCAGCCCCAGCATTTT
TRBV5-4	TRBD2	-	TRBJ2-3	15	CASSLKRERTDTQYF	TGTGCCAGCAGCTTGAAGCGGGAGCGCACAGATACGCAGTATTTT
TRBV29-1	-	-	TRBJ2-6	15	CSVFRQSGGANVLTF	TGCAGCGTCTTTCGACAGTCTGGTGGGGCCAACGTCCTGACTTTC
TRBV12-5	-	-	TRBJ2-7	21	CASGLITTGNDRPTDPYEQYF	TGTGCTAGTGGTTTAATAACCACAGGGAACGATCGCCCTACTGACCCATACGAGCAGTACTTC
TRBV11-2	-	-	TRBJ2-3	13	CASSSTSTDTQYF	TGTGCCAGCAGCTCAACTAGCACAGATACGCAGTATTTT
TRBV27	TRBD1	-	TRBJ2-7	16	CASRPRPGTGSYEQYF	TGTGCCAGCAGACCCCGGCCCGGGACAGGGTCCTACGAGCAGTACTTC
TRBV5-5	-	-	TRBJ2-1	13	CASSRIAENEQFF	TGTGCCAGCAGCCGGATAGCGGAGAATGAGCAGTTCTTC
TRBV11-2	-	-	TRBJ2-5	14	CASSYRGPGETQYF	TGTGCCAGCAGCTACAGAGGGCCGGGAGAGACCCAGTACTTC
TRBV5-4	TRBD2	-	TRBJ2-2	17	CASSLGLAGGVTGELFF	TGTGCCAGCAGCTTAGGACTAGCGGGGGGCGTCACCGGGGAGCTGTTTTTT
TRBV7-3	-	-	TRBJ2-2	14	CASSSQGNTGELFF	TGTGCCAGCAGCTCACAGGGGAACACCGGGGAGCTGTTTTTT
TRBV6-6	-	-	TRBJ1-5	13	CASSIRRDQPQHF	TGTGCCAGCTCCATCCGGAGGGATCAGCCCCAGCATTTT
TRBV7-2	TRBD2	once	TRBJ2-1	15	CASSPSGAPYNEQFF	TGTGCCAGCAGCCCGAGCGGGGCCCCCTACAATGAGCAGTTCTTC
TRBV7-2	-	-	TRBJ2-7	15	CASSSTGSSPTEQYF	TGTGCCAGCAGCTCAACCGGGAGCTCCCCGACCGAGCAGTACTTC
TRBV2	-	-	TRBJ2-7	15	CASTKGGVDPYEQYF	TGTGCCAGCACCAAAGGGGGTGTGGACCCCTACGAGCAGTACTTC
TRBV28	TRBD1	-	TRBJ1-2	14	CASSEQGADYGYTF	TGTGCCAGCAGTGAACAGGGGGCGGACTATGGCTACACCTTC
TRBV30	TRBD2	-	TRBJ2-7	15	CAWSVPAGGPHEQYF	TGTGCCTGGAGTGTACCAGCGGGAGGGCCCCACGAGCAGTACTTC
TRBV28	-	-	TRBJ2-1	16	CASSPRSSKGGHEQFF	TGTGCCAGCAGTCCCCGGTCCTCAAAAGGTGGGCATGAGCAGTTCTTC
TRBV11-2	TRBD2	-	TRBJ2-1	17	CASSLAASGGAYNEQFF	TGTGCCAGCAGCTTAGCTGCTAGCGGGGGGGCCTACAATGAGCAGTTCTTC
TRBV7-3	-	few	TRBJ2-7	14	CASSLKGQGYEQYF	TGTGCCAGCAGCTTAAAGGGGCAGGGTTACGAGCAGTACTTC
TRBV9	-	-	TRBJ2-5	15	CASSALRGGQETQYF	TGTGCCAGCAGCGCTCTAAGGGGCGGCCAAGAGACCCAGTACTTC
TRBV2	TRBD1	-	TRBJ1-6	16	CASSESTGTAYSPLHF	TGTGCCAGCAGTGAAAGTACCGGGACAGCTTATTCACCCCTCCACTTT
TRBV18	TRBD2	-	TRBJ2-3	13	CASSTSPRDTQYF	TGTGCCAGCTCGACTAGCCCCAGGGATACGCAGTATTTT
TRBV27	-	-	TRBJ2-2	14	CASSFGGTTGELFF	TGTGCCAGCAGTTTCGGAGGTACCACCGGGGAGCTGTTTTTT
TRBV28	-	-	TRBJ2-7	12	CASSPYRREQYF	TGTGCCAGCAGTCCATACAGGCGCGAGCAGTACTTC